The rows below give T cell receptor beta chains drawn from one sample of a study of T-cell reconstitution after alpha-beta-depleted transplantation in children. Using its own MiXCR run on the PCR reads, TCRdb lists one record per CDR3 protein. There are roughly 7,700 distinct CDR3 sequences in the sample; about an eighth occur only once, and around 49% lies in the top ten. Sequences were derived from PBMCs, mostly from graft donor cells, sampled 60 days after TCRalphabeta/CD19-depleted stem cell transplant. These receptors were obtained from a patient aged 2-10 years who had a stem cell transplant for inherited bone marrow failure, so the T cells may come from the graft donor. Both conserved end residues are trimmed from each CDR3.

j_call | v_call | cdr3_aa
TRBJ2-5 | TRBV4-3 | ASSQTYLETQY
TRBJ1-1 | TRBV7-9 | ASSLGWGRNTEAF
TRBJ2-7 | TRBV21-1 | ASSTGTAIYEQY
TRBJ1-5 | TRBV7-9 | ASSLTNQPQH
TRBJ2-1 | TRBV4-3 | ASSPVSYVFSGYNEQF
TRBJ1-4 | TRBV25-1 | ASSELSGRRNEKLF
TRBJ2-2 | TRBV7-2 | ASSLSFGQGAGELF
TRBJ2-2 | TRBV14 | ASSQDLREANTGELF
TRBJ2-1 | TRBV7-9 | ASSLGFLNEQF
TRBJ2-5 | TRBV11-2 | ASSEWGQKTQY
TRBJ1-2 | TRBV7-2 | ASSSQPSYT
TRBJ2-5 | TRBV7-9 | ASSSPLAEAGETQY
TRBJ1-1 | TRBV12-3/TRBV12-4 | ASSLNANTEAF
TRBJ2-5 | TRBV3-1 | ASSQGQEQETQY
TRBJ2-3 | TRBV29-1 | SVEALSGLGPPADTQY
TRBJ1-2 | TRBV4-2 | ASSQAGTGGDYGYT
TRBJ2-7 | TRBV7-2 | ASSSPSGSIFHEQY